The 28 T cell receptor beta chains in this list originate from one sample, sequenced in a study of CD8 T cells in ankylosing spondylitis. General observations from the study: Several highly homologous variants made up a TCR beta motif, and this motif appeared characteristic of ankylosing spondylitis blood.

In TCRdb, the 5' RACE reads were re-called with MiXCR into one record per CDR3 protein. This repertoire shows almost 400,000 distinct CDR3 sequences, about 20% found once; its top ten account for 15% to 20%. No antigen is known for these receptors. Sequenced material: blood, either unsorted or a sorted T cell fraction (not recorded which). Receptors were obtained from a male donor with ankylosing spondylitis.

This chain connects TRBV6-1 to TRBJ1-1; D is uncertain. Deletions cut 8 bases from V and 3 bases from J, with 13 bases between. CDR1 is MNHNS, CDR2 SASEGT, per germline. The CDR3 length is 13 residues. The CDR3 loop reads CASAEGADTEAFF. As DNA, the CDR3 is TGTGCCAGCGCCGAGGGCGCGGACACTGAAGCTTTCTTT.

This clonotype showed up many times. The chain has TRBV6-1 and TRBJ2-6; maybe TRBD1 (6 bases). This CDR3 spans 17 amino acids. Trimming pared 1 base from V and 0 bases from J, leaving 10 bases between. Per the germline V gene, CDR1 is MNHNS and CDR2 is SASEGT. The CDR3 is CASSEDEGGSGANVLTF. CDR3 coding DNA: TGTGCCAGCAGTGAAGATGAAGGGGGCTCTGGGGCCAACGTCCTGACTTTC.

The V and J genes are TRBV2 and TRBJ2-1; TRBD2 is a possible D gene (6 bases). This CDR3 spans 14 amino acids. Germline V gene sequence: CDR1 SNHLY, CDR2 FYNNEI. Trimming removed 6 bases at V and 5 bases at J, with 14 bases between. CDR3 sequence: CASRHGSYNNEQFF. DNA of the CDR3: TGTGCCAGCAGACACGGGAGTTACAACAATGAGCAGTTCTTC.

This clonotype has only a few counts. This chain connects TRBV5-1 to TRBJ1-3, with no clear D. CDR3 size: 15 residues. Trimming removed 0 bases at V and 2 bases at J, with 9 bases between. Germline V CDR1 and CDR2: SGHRS, YFSETQ. CDR3 residues: CASSLGERTGNTIYF. DNA of the CDR3: TGCGCCAGCAGCTTGGGGGAACGGACTGGAAACACCATATATTTT.

V usage is TRBV5-1 and J usage is TRBJ1-1, with D possibly being TRBD1 (5 bases). Germline V CDR1 and CDR2: SGHRS, YFSETQ. V lost 7 bases to trimming and J lost 7 bases, with 17 bases between them. The CDR3 runs 13 residues. Here the CDR3 reads CASVFRGDLEAFF. The CDR3 bases are TGCGCCAGCGTCTTTCGGGGGGACCTTGAAGCTTTCTTT.

V is TRBV6-1 and J is TRBJ2-1; 8 positions match TRBD1. Germline loops: CDR1 MNHNS, CDR2 SASEGT. Losses at the gene ends were 5 bases for V and 4 bases for J; bases not matched to a gene: 7. This CDR3 is built from 15 residues. CDR3 sequence (DNA): TGTGCCAGCAGTCCGACAGGGGCAGGTTACAATGAGCAGTTCTTC. It is translated as CASSPTGAGYNEQFF.

This clonotype occurred a few times. This sequence joins TRBV5-1 and TRBJ1-6; tentative D call: TRBD1 (6 bases). The CDR3 is 15 amino acids. Germline V gene data show CDR1 as SGHRS and CDR2 as YFSETQ. V shed 4 bases and J shed 8 bases, with 16 bases lying between them. Here the CDR3 DNA reads TGCGCCAGCAGCCTGCCGACAGGTCTCCATTCACCCCTCCACTTT. The encoded protein is CASSLPTGLHSPLHF. The full variable domain, in which reference TRBV5-1 and TRBJ1-6 provide the parts outside the CDR3, is KAGVTQTPRYLIKTRGQQVTLSCSPISGHRSVSWYQQTPGQGLQFLFEYFSETQRNKGNFPGRFSGRQFSNSRSEMNVSTLELGDSALYLCASSLPTGLHSPLHFGNGTRLTVT.

This clonotype has more than one count but fewer than ten. The chain carries TRBV5-8 and TRBJ1-6; TRBD1 aligns across 11 bases. CDR3 length equals 16 residues. Germline-derived CDR1 and CDR2 are SGHTS and YDEGEE. The J segment lost 4 bases and the V segment lost 3 bases, leaving 3 bases of the junction unmatched. CDR3 DNA sequence: TGTGCCAGCAGCTCGAGGGACAGGGGGTATAATTCACCCCTCCACTTT. Its translation: CASSSRDRGYNSPLHF.

This clonotype was seen ten or more times. The chain is built from TRBV5-1 and TRBJ2-7; a weak D match, TRBD2 (6 bases). This CDR3 has 15 amino acids. Germline V lookup: CDR1 SGHRS, CDR2 YFSETQ. The V gene lost 0 bases and the J gene lost 3 bases, with 13 bases spanning the gap. The CDR3 DNA sequence: TGCGCCAGCAGCTTGGACGAGGGAGGATTCTACGAGCAGTACTTC. Protein: CASSLDEGGFYEQYF.

The rearrangement links TRBV29-1 to TRBJ2-5; 10 bases agree with TRBD1. V lost 2 bases and J lost 3; bases outside the gene matches: 3. In germline, CDR1 is SQVTM, CDR2 ANQGSEA. This CDR3 contains 14 residues. CDR3 residues: CSVESGTGEETQYF. The CDR3 DNA follows: TGCAGCGTTGAATCAGGGACAGGGGAAGAGACCCAGTACTTC.

This clonotype was detected a few times. The CDR3 sequence: CASSLGLRTSTDTQYF. For the CDR3, the DNA is TGTGCCAGCAGCCTAGGACTCCGCACTAGCACAGATACGCAGTATTTT. The rearrangement joins TRBV7-3 to TRBJ2-3, with a possible D match to TRBD2 (5 bases). This CDR3 has 16 amino acids. The V gene's germline CDR1 is SGHTA and CDR2 FQGTGA. The V end was cut by 5 bases, the J end by 0 bases, with 15 bases between.

The chain employs TRBV20-1 and TRBJ2-2; D remains ambiguous. The CDR3 extends over 14 amino acids. Trimming took 3 bases from V and 1 from J, leaving 9 bases between them. Germline CDR1 and CDR2: DFQATT and SNEGSKA (reference sequence). The CDR3 here is CSARWHMNTGELFF. CDR3 DNA: TGCAGTGCTAGGTGGCATATGAACACCGGGGAGCTGTTTTTT.

This clonotype was picked up many times. This chain uses TRBV7-2 with TRBJ1-1; D unclear. Per germline, CDR1 SGHTA and CDR2 FQGNSA. This CDR3 comprises 12 residues. Trimming took off 3 bases at V and 5 bases at J, with 7 bases between the two ends. The CDR3 DNA sequence: TGTGCCAGCAGCTTTTTGGGGACTGAAGCTTTCTTT. This encodes CASSFLGTEAFF.

The rearrangement uses TRBV12-3 or TRBV12-4 and TRBJ1-3; the D gene is possibly TRBD1 (5 bases). Deletions cut 5 bases from V and 0 bases from J, with 14 bases between. The CDR3 loop spans 16 amino acids. The DNA for the CDR3 is TGTGCCAGCAGTCTCGGTTGGGGGTACTCTGGAAACACCATATATTTT. Residues: CASSLGWGYSGNTIYF.

At least ten counts were recorded for this clonotype. The rearrangement uses TRBV29-1 and TRBJ1-3; D not resolved. The CDR3 has 11 amino acids. Germline values: CDR1 SQVTM, CDR2 ANQGSEA. The germline V and J ends were trimmed by 6 bases and 2 bases, with 5 bases remaining between them. The CDR3 protein is CSVETGNTIYF. CDR3 DNA sequence: TGCAGCGTCGAGACTGGAAACACCATATATTTT. The full variable domain, completed using reference TRBV29-1 and TRBJ1-3, is SAVISQKPSRDICQRGTSLTIQCQVDSQVTMMFWYRQQPGQSLTLIATANQGSEATYESGFVIDKFPISRPNLTFSTLTVSNMSPEDSSIYLCSVETGNTIYFGEGSWLTVV.

This clonotype was found a few times. This chain connects TRBV5-1 to TRBJ2-1, with 10 bases that match TRBD2. Losses at the gene ends were 4 bases for V and 6 bases for J; bases not matched to a gene: 10. Germline CDR1 reads SGHRS; CDR2 reads YFSETQ. The CDR3 has 16 amino acids. The chain's CDR3 is CASSGSSGRDTNEQFF. The DNA of the CDR3 is TGCGCCAGCAGCGGCTCTAGCGGGAGAGACACCAATGAGCAGTTCTTC.

This clonotype was seen a few times. The genes are TRBV12-3 or TRBV12-4 and TRBJ2-5, with a possible D match to TRBD1 (6 bases). The CDR3 spans 14 residues. Trimming cost V 7 bases and J 5 bases, with 17 bases left between them. The CDR3 is CASTLGQFGETQYF. CDR3 DNA: TGTGCCAGCACCCTAGGACAGTTTGGTGAGACCCAGTACTTC.

V and J are TRBV7-3 and TRBJ2-6; no definite D call. This CDR3 has 16 amino acids. V was trimmed by 5 bases and J by 1 base, leaving 12 bases between them. Germline V gives CDR1 SGHTA, CDR2 FQGTGA. The CDR3 loop is CASSPGRISGANVLTF. CDR3 nucleotides: TGTGCCAGCAGCCCCGGACGGATATCTGGGGCCAACGTCCTGACTTTC.

This clonotype appeared a few times. The chain carries TRBV7-9 and TRBJ2-2; D call uncertain. This CDR3 is 17 amino acids long. Germline V gene data show CDR1 as SEHNR and CDR2 as FQNEAQ (reference sequence). V was trimmed by 4 bases and J by 5 bases, leaving 20 bases between them. Here the CDR3 reads CASSSPPFALSTGELFF. The DNA of the CDR3 is TGTGCCAGCAGCTCACCCCCCTTTGCTCTTTCGACCGGGGAGCTGTTTTTT.

This CDR3 reads CASSESRGAPEAFF. CDR3 bases: TGCGCCAGCAGTGAGTCGAGAGGGGCACCTGAAGCTTTCTTT. The rearrangement joins TRBV10-2 to TRBJ1-1; D may be TRBD1 (5 bases). The V end was cut by 0 bases, the J end by 6 bases, with 11 bases between. Germline V gene lookup returns CDR1 WSHSY and CDR2 SAAADI. This CDR3 has 14 amino acids.

This clonotype was detected only a few times. The chain joins TRBV2 to TRBJ2-1; TRBD1 matches at 7 bases. Germline V CDR1 and CDR2: SNHLY, FYNNEI. CDR3 length equals 14 residues. Losses at the gene ends were 4 bases for V and 1 base for J; bases not matched to a gene: 1. CDR3 region: CASSGDRSYNEQFF. As DNA, the CDR3 is TGTGCCAGCAGTGGGGACAGATCCTACAATGAGCAGTTCTTC.

The V call is TRBV21-1, the J call TRBJ2-1. TRBV21-1 is a listed pseudogene. The CDR3 loop spans 15 amino acids. CDR3 region: CASTTQPSSYNEQFF. For the CDR3, the DNA is TGTGCCAGCACCACGCAACCGAGCTCCTACAATGAGCAGTTCTTC.

There are many counts of this clonotype. The J gene is TRBJ2-4, the V gene TRBV20-1; 12 bases line up with TRBD2. CDR3 size: 21 residues. After removal of 3 bases from V and 0 bases from J, the junction contained 18 bases not matched to a gene. Germline V gene lookup returns CDR1 DFQATT and CDR2 SNEGSKA (reference sequence). The chain's CDR3 is CSASAGLGLAGGTSAKNIQYF. For the CDR3, the DNA is TGCAGTGCTAGTGCGGGGCTAGGCCTAGCGGGAGGGACGTCAGCCAAAAACATTCAGTACTTC.

The V gene is TRBV29-1, the J gene TRBJ1-5; 8 nucleotides line up with TRBD1. CDR3 length: 13 amino acids. Germline trimming cut 6 bases from V and 6 bases from J; bases unmatched to any gene: 7. Germline V gives CDR1 SQVTM, CDR2 ANQGSEA. The CDR3: CSVRAGGGQPQHF. The CDR3, as DNA: TGCAGCGTCCGGGCAGGGGGCGGTCAGCCCCAGCATTTT.

This chain links TRBV2 with TRBJ2-6, with D uncertain. In germline, CDR1 is SNHLY, CDR2 FYNNEI. The V gene lost 4 bases and the J gene lost 2 bases, with 24 bases spanning the gap. The CDR3 spans 20 residues. CDR3 in amino acids: CASSVSLLGKSEAGANVLTF. The CDR3, as DNA: TGTGCCAGCAGTGTTAGCCTTCTTGGGAAAAGTGAGGCTGGGGCCAACGTCCTGACTTTC.

The table lists this clonotype with a few counts. The V and J genes are TRBV12-3 or TRBV12-4 and TRBJ1-2; a weak D match, TRBD1 (6 bases). The CDR3 sequence is 15 residues long. V was shortened by 2 bases and J by 5 bases, with 15 bases between the two germline ends. The CDR3 DNA is TGTGCCAGCAGTTTAAGGTCCCCGGGGGCGTATGGCTACACCTTC. As protein: CASSLRSPGAYGYTF.

The rearrangement links TRBV6-4 to TRBJ1-5, with a possible D match to TRBD1 (5 bases). V lost 6 bases and J lost 4, with 22 bases in between. The CDR3 covers 17 residues. The germline CDR1 and CDR2 sequences are MRHNA and SNTAGT. CDR3 sequence reads: CASRRRRGLGRNQPQHF. The CDR3, as DNA: TGTGCCAGCAGAAGGCGAAGGGGCCTTGGCAGGAATCAGCCCCAGCATTTT.

This clonotype came up a few times. The chain is built from TRBV4-3 and TRBJ1-2; TRBD1 matches at 9 bases. The CDR3 extends over 14 amino acids. The V and J ends lost 1 base and 8 bases, in that order; junction bases with no gene match: 5. CDR1 and CDR2 from the germline V gene are LGHNA and YSLEER. CDR3 nucleotides: TGCGCCAGCAGCCAAGGTGGGACAGGGCGGGGCTACACCTTC. This translates into CASSQGGTGRGYTF.